The TCR beta chain described here comes from a study of radiotherapy plus CTLA-4 blockade in lung cancer (dated by TCRdb to 2016 to 2019). Background for the entire study: Objective responses were observed in more than 15% of enrolled patients, and disease control was achieved in around 28%. What the work shows at the level of the full study, not this receptor alone: After treatment with radiotherapy and ipilimumab, TCR clones that came from tumors expanded in the peripheral blood. Early dynamic changes in blood T cell clones, together with increased serum interferon-beta after radiation, were reported as the strongest predictors of response.

CDR1 ENHRY and CDR2 SYGVKD are derived from the germline V gene. The germline ends are 9 bases apart after V is trimmed by 2 bases and J by 2 bases. Inclusive of the bounding cysteine and phenylalanine, the CDR3 is 14 residues long. The only DNA kept is the CDR3, 42 bases in frame from the first base. A note on this clone: Which antigen it targets is not known. Base qualities are not provided; no much larger clone lies one nucleotide away.

Focal radiation therapy combined with CTLA-4 blockade (ipilimumab) was tested in patients with chemo-refractory metastatic non-small-cell lung cancer. The library was generated by the immunoSEQ multiplex PCR assay. TCRdb provides this immuneACCESS table in a form limited to in-frame rearrangements. Some clones are lacking; in checked studies, under half of them reflect an unresolved V gene, and why the rest are absent is not known. A total of almost 55,000 clones appear in this sample, more than 65% of them only once. 3.2% of the sample comes from the top ten. The chain links TRBV10-3 with TRBJ1-2; TRBD1 could be the D gene, as 6 bases match. The sequence was collected from a human donor with non-small cell lung cancer who had a partial response to radiotherapy plus ipilimumab. Sample: peripheral blood, taken from a patient treated with radiotherapy plus ipilimumab. The nucleotides are TGTGCCATCAGTGAGCCGGACAGCAACTATGGCTACACCTTC. This yields the protein CAISEPDSNYGYTF.